This T cell receptor (beta chain) was retrieved from a study of shared clonotypes between healthy human individuals. Cells designated naive CD8 were CD45RO-negative and were positively selected for CCR7, with terminally differentiated effector memory CD45RA+ cells excluded. Generated by immunoSEQ multiplex PCR, the TCRdb table keeps only in-frame clones and is missing some. The sample holds some 800,000 clones, 80% to 95% seen once. The J segment lost 1 base and the V segment lost 1 base, leaving 8 bases of the junction unmatched. Germline values: CDR1 KGHSH, CDR2 LQKENI. The CDR3 length is 17 residues.

The sample taken for sequencing was naive CD8+ T cells sorted from blood. The chain couples TRBV18 to TRBJ2-3; 7 bases fit TRBD2. This sequence was found in a man aged 30 to 45 in good health. The CDR3, as DNA: TGTGCCAGCTCACCACGGAGGACTAGTTGGGGCACAGATACGCAGTATTTT. Encoded protein: CASSPRRTSWGTDTQYF. The full variable domain, completed using reference TRBV18 and TRBJ2-3, is NAGVMQNPRHLVRRRGQEARLRCSPMKGHSHVYWYRQLPEEGLKFMVYLQKENIIDESGMPKERFSAEFPKEGPSILRIQQVVRGDSAAYFCASSPRRTSWGTDTQYFGPGTRLTVL.